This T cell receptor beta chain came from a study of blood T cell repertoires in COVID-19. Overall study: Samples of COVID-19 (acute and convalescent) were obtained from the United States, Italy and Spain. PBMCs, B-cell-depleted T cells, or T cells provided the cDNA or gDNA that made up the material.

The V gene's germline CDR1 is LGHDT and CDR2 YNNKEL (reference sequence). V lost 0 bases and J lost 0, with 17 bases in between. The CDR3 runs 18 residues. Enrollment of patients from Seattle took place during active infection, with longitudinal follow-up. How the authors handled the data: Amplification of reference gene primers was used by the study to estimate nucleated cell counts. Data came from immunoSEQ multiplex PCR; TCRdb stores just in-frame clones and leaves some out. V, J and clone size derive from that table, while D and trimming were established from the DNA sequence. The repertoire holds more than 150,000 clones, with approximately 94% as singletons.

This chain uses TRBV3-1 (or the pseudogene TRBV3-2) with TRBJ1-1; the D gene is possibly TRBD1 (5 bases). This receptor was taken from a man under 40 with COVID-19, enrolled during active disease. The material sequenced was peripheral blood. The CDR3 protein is CASSQDGRPGGMNTEAFF. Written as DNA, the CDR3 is TGTGCCAGCAGCCAAGATGGGAGACCCGGGGGGATGAACACTGAAGCTTTCTTT.